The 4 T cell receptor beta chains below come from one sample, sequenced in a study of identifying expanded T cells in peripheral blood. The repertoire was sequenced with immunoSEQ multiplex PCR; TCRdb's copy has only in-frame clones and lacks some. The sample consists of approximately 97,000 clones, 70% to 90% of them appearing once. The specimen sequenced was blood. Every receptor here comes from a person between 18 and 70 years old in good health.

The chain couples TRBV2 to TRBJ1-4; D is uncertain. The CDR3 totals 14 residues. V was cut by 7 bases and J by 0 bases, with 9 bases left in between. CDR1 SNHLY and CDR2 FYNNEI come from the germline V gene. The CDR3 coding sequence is TGTGCCAGCAAAGACATTTCAACTAATGAAAAACTGTTTTTT. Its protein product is CASKDISTNEKLFF. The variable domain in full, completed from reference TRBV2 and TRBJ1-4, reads EPEVTQTPSHQVTQMGQEVILRCVPISNHLYFYWYRQILGQKVEFLVSFYNNEISEKSEIFDDQFSVERPDGSNFTLKIRSTKLEDSAMYFCASKDISTNEKLFFGSGTQLSVL.

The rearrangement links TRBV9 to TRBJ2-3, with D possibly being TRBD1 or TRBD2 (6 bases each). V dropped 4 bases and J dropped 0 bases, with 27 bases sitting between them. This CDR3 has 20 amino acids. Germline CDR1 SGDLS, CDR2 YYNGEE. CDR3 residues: CASSLSGTHWRGVSTDTQYF. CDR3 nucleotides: TGTGCCAGCAGCCTCTCCGGGACACACTGGAGGGGGGTTAGCACAGATACGCAGTATTTT. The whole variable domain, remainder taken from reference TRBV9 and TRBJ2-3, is DSGVTQTPKHLITATGQRVTLRCSPRSGDLSVYWYQQSLDQGLQFLIQYYNGEERAKGNILERFSAQQFPDLHSELNLSSLELGDSALYFCASSLSGTHWRGVSTDTQYFGPGTRLTVL.

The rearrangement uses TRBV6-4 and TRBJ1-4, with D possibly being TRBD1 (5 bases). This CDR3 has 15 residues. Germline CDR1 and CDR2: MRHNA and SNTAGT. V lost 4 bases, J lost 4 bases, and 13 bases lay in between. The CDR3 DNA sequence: TGTGCCAGCAGTGTCAGGGAGGGGCGTAATGAAAAACTGTTTTTT. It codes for CASSVREGRNEKLFF.

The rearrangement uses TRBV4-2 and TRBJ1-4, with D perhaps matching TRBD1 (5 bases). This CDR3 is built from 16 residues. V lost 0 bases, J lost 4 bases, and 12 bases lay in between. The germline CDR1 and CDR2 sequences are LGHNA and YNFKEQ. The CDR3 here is CASSQDVLGGNEKLFF. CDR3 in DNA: TGTGCCAGCAGCCAAGATGTCCTTGGGGGTAATGAAAAACTGTTTTTT.